One sample yielded the 23 T cell receptor beta chains listed below, sequenced in a study of a mutant IDH1 vaccine in newly diagnosed glioma. Repertoires were generated with immunoSEQ multiplex PCR, while TCRdb's copy carries only in-frame clones and drops some. In the table there are about 41,000 clones, about 79% of which are singletons. Which antigens these TCRs recognize remains unknown. Time point defined: week 23, last vaccination. A 20-mer mutant IDH1 peptide at 300 ug was injected subcutaneously with topical imiquimod. The sequences come from PBMCs, collected from a glioma patient whose treatment included an IDH1 peptide vaccine. These receptors came from a woman in her thirties or forties with glioma. Some clones in this sample may be carry-over from other donors' samples.

Comments on this clone: This specimen includes other DNA sequences encoding the same CDR3. The rearrangement uses TRBV29-1 and TRBJ1-2, with a weak D call TRBD1 (6 bases). The V gene's germline CDR1 is SQVTM and CDR2 ANQGSEA. CDR3 length equals 12 residues. The V and J ends lost 5 bases and 8 bases respectively, with 15 bases between them. The CDR3 here is CSVTIQGRGYTF. The DNA of the CDR3 is TGCAGCGTTACGATCCAGGGGAGAGGCTACACCTTC.

The chain combines TRBV2 with TRBJ2-3; TRBD1 is a possible D gene (5 bases). Germline V CDR1 and CDR2: SNHLY, FYNNEI. The CDR3 is made up of 16 amino acids. V gave up 1 base and J gave up 3 bases, with 14 bases separating them. The CDR3 sequence is CASSEGRGGVTDTQYF. CDR3 DNA sequence: TGTGCCAGCAGTGAAGGAAGGGGTGGGGTGACAGATACGCAGTATTTT.

The V call is TRBV4-1, the J call TRBJ2-1, with TRBD2 identical over 7 bases. This CDR3 comprises 14 residues. CDR1 is MGHRA, CDR2 YSYEKL, per germline. Germline trimming cut 8 bases from V and 4 bases from J; bases unmatched to any gene: 8. CDR3 DNA sequence: TGCGCCAGCGGGCGAGCGGGAATTTACAATGAGCAGTTCTTC. Encoded protein: CASGRAGIYNEQFF.

CDR3 sequence reads: CASSDSHTYSNQPQHF. The CDR3 DNA is TGTGCCAGCAGTGATAGTCATACATATAGCAATCAGCCCCAGCATTTT. This chain joins TRBV6-1 and TRBJ1-5, with D unclear. V lost 3 bases and J lost 0, with 12 bases in between. The CDR3 runs 16 residues. Germline values: CDR1 MNHNS, CDR2 SASEGT.

The V call is TRBV5-1, the J call TRBJ1-2; 7 bases fit TRBD1. The CDR3 covers 14 residues. The J segment lost 4 bases and the V segment lost 4 bases, leaving 7 bases of the junction unmatched. Germline V gives CDR1 SGHRS, CDR2 YFSETQ. The CDR3 nucleotides are TGCGCCAGCAGCACAGGGGCAGGGCTCTATGGCTACACCTTC. Translating gives CASSTGAGLYGYTF.

The chain uses TRBV7-2 and TRBJ2-7; tentatively, D is TRBD1 or TRBD2 (6 bases each). The CDR3 is made up of 14 amino acids. Germline lookup yields CDR1 SGHTA and CDR2 FQGNSA. Trimming removed 1 base from V and 2 bases from J, with 9 bases in between. CDR3 nucleotides: TGTGCCAGCAGCTTAGTGGGGGGCCCCTACGAGCAGTACTTC. Residues: CASSLVGGPYEQYF.

The gene calls are TRBV28 and TRBJ1-1; a possible D gene is TRBD1 (6 bases). Looked up from germline, CDR1 is MDHEN and CDR2 is SYDVKM. The CDR3 is made up of 15 amino acids. The ends were cut back, 7 bases at V and 7 bases at J, with 22 bases in the middle. This CDR3 reads CASMITQGRKNEAFF. The CDR3 DNA reads as TGTGCCAGCATGATTACCCAGGGGCGAAAGAATGAAGCTTTCTTT.

This rearrangement joins TRBV4-1 to TRBJ2-1, with D tentatively TRBD1 or TRBD2 (5 bases each). The V gene lost 3 bases and the J gene lost 9 bases, with 12 bases spanning the gap. This CDR3 contains 13 residues. The germline V gene encodes CDR1 MGHRA and CDR2 YSYEKL. For the CDR3, the DNA is TGCGCCAGCAGCCACCCCGGGGCGAGTGAGCAGTTCTTC. It codes for CASSHPGASEQFF.

This chain joins TRBV30 and TRBJ1-2; D not resolved. V was pared by 4 bases and J by 7 bases, with 25 bases between. CDR1 and CDR2 from the germline V gene are GTSNPN and SVGIG (reference sequence). This CDR3 comprises 16 residues. The chain's CDR3 is CAWKSLWRSDRSGYTF. The CDR3 coding sequence is TGTGCCTGGAAATCCCTGTGGCGGTCCGATCGGTCTGGCTACACCTTC.

The chain recombines TRBV4-2 with TRBJ1-2; D is unresolved. The germline V gene encodes CDR1 LGHNA and CDR2 YNFKEQ. V was trimmed by 0 bases and J by 4 bases, leaving 6 bases between them. The CDR3 loop spans 13 amino acids. The CDR3 is CASSQEGSYGYTF. The CDR3 DNA sequence: TGTGCCAGCAGCCAAGAAGGGTCCTATGGCTACACCTTC.

The chain uses TRBV4-2 and TRBJ2-3; 14 nucleotides line up with TRBD2. The CDR3 sequence is 20 residues long. The germline gives CDR1 LGHNA, CDR2 YNFKEQ. The ends lost 4 bases at V and 0 bases at J; junction bases unmatched: 12. CDR3 region: CASSRGQGLAGVGSTDTQYF. DNA for the CDR3: TGTGCCAGCAGCCGGGGCCAGGGACTAGCGGGAGTCGGAAGCACAGATACGCAGTATTTT.

The chain recombines TRBV7-9 with TRBJ2-7; TRBD1 agrees at 7 bases. CDR1 SEHNR and CDR2 FQNEAQ come from the germline V gene (reference sequence). V was clipped by 5 bases and J by 4 bases; unmatched bases: 8. This CDR3 has 14 amino acids. CDR3 nucleotides: TGTGCCAGCAGCCCCCGACAGGGACCGTACGAGCAGTACTTC. Encoded protein: CASSPRQGPYEQYF. The whole variable domain, filled in from reference TRBV7-9 and TRBJ2-7, reads DTGVSQNPRHKITKRGQNVTFRCDPISEHNRLYWYRQTLGQGPEFLTYFQNEAQLEKSRLLSDRFSAERPKGSFSTLEIQRTEQGDSAMYLCASSPRQGPYEQYFGPGTRLTVT.

The rearrangement uses TRBV6-5 and TRBJ2-1, with D maybe TRBD2 (6 bases). The CDR3 totals 12 residues. Per germline, CDR1 MNHEY and CDR2 SVGAGI. Trimming stripped 8 bases from V and 10 bases from J, with 15 bases between. CDR3 DNA sequence: TGTGCCAGCCGATCGGGGGTTTGGGAGCAGTTCTTC. This translates into CASRSGVWEQFF.

This clone was observed once. The chain joins TRBV6-6 to TRBJ2-3; no reliable D call. The CDR3 totals 13 residues. The ends were cut back, 0 bases at V and 4 bases at J, with 5 bases in the middle. The germline V gene has CDR1 MNHNY and CDR2 SVGAGI (reference sequence). CDR3 loop: CASSYSDPDTQYF. The DNA of the CDR3 is TGTGCCAGCAGTTACTCGGATCCAGATACGCAGTATTTT.

The chain recombines TRBV4-1 with TRBJ1-2; perhaps TRBD1 as D (5 bases). Trimming took off 4 bases at V and 8 bases at J, with 20 bases between the two ends. Germline assignment: CDR1 MGHRA and CDR2 YSYEKL. This CDR3 is 15 amino acids long. This CDR3 reads CASSLTRPGTLGYTF. The CDR3 DNA is TGCGCCAGCAGCCTTACCAGGCCCGGGACGTTGGGCTACACCTTC.

This clone was counted only a few times. The J gene is TRBJ2-2, the V gene TRBV2; D may be TRBD1 (8 bases). Germline assignment: CDR1 SNHLY and CDR2 FYNNEI. The length of the CDR3 is 16 residues. Trimming removed 4 bases at V and 5 bases at J, with 17 bases between. In DNA, the CDR3 is TGTGCCAGCAGTGTAACAGGGGGGACTATGACCGGGGAGCTGTTTTTT. This encodes CASSVTGGTMTGELFF. Full variable domain (remainder filled in from reference TRBV2 and TRBJ2-2): EPEVTQTPSHQVTQMGQEVILRCVPISNHLYFYWYRQILGQKVEFLVSFYNNEISEKSEIFDDQFSVERPDGSNFTLKIRSTKLEDSAMYFCASSVTGGTMTGELFFGEGSRLTVL.

The gene calls are TRBV21-1 and TRBJ2-4; the table's D call of TRBD2 was not tested on the DNA. TRBV21-1 is noted as a pseudogene. This CDR3 contains 17 residues. In DNA, the CDR3 is TGTGCCAGCAGCAAAGCGCGGGTAGCGGGGACAAAAAACATTCAGTACTTC. Amino acid sequence: CASSKARVAGTKNIQYF.

The gene calls are TRBV5-1 and TRBJ2-1; the D gene is possibly TRBD2 (6 bases). The V gene lost 3 bases and the J gene lost 6 bases, with 16 bases spanning the gap. Germline CDR1 and CDR2: SGHRS and YFSETQ. The CDR3 is 15 amino acids. The CDR3 DNA reads as TGCGCCAGCAGCTCCTCTACTAGCTACGTCAATGAGCAGTTCTTC. As protein: CASSSSTSYVNEQFF.

V usage is TRBV12-2 and J usage is TRBJ2-1; the table's TRBD1 call for D was not verified on the DNA. TRBV12-2 is marked as a pseudogene. The CDR3 covers 16 residues. The CDR3 sequence: CASRPGQDERPYEQFF. The CDR3 DNA reads as TGTGCAAGTCGCCCGGGACAGGACGAACGGCCATATGAGCAGTTCTTC.

V gene TRBV28 combines with J gene TRBJ2-7, with D tentatively TRBD2 (6 bases). The CDR3 runs 15 residues. Trimming removed 5 bases at V and 2 bases at J, with 16 bases between. Germline loops: CDR1 MDHEN, CDR2 SYDVKM. The CDR3 DNA follows: TGTGCCAGCAGTCCCTACACTGGGGGGACCTACGAGCAGTACTTC. Protein product: CASSPYTGGTYEQYF.

This clone was detected once. The chain recombines TRBV4-1 with TRBJ1-2; tentatively, D is TRBD1 (6 bases). Germline V gene lookup returns CDR1 MGHRA and CDR2 YSYEKL. Trimming cost V 0 bases and J 3 bases, with 17 bases left between them. This CDR3 spans 17 amino acids. CDR3 loop: CASSQDPSDRSYYGYTF. The CDR3 bases are TGCGCCAGCAGCCAAGATCCGAGCGACAGGTCTTACTATGGCTACACCTTC.

The chain has TRBV30 and TRBJ2-2; no definite D call. The V end lost 4 bases, the J end lost 7 bases, and 10 bases lay between the germline ends. The CDR3 is 12 residues long. Germline loops: CDR1 GTSNPN, CDR2 SVGIG (reference sequence). In DNA form, the CDR3 reads TGTGCCTGGAATGGCTTGCGCGGGGAGCTGTTTTTT. Translating gives CAWNGLRGELFF. Together with reference TRBV30 and TRBJ2-2, the CDR3 gives the full variable domain: SQTIHQWPATLVQPVGSPLSLECTVEGTSNPNLYWYRQAAGRGLQLLFYSVGIGQISSEVPQNLSASRPQDRQFILSSKKLLLSDSGFYLCAWNGLRGELFFGEGSRLTVL.

This clone is labeled as medium-sized. This chain connects TRBV2 to TRBJ1-6; 7 bases fit TRBD1. V was pared by 1 base and J by 11 bases, with 8 bases of the junction left unmatched. The CDR3 extends over 15 amino acids. Per the germline V gene, CDR1 is SNHLY and CDR2 is FYNNEI. DNA of the CDR3: TGTGCCAGCAGTGAAGAGGGACAGCGGCAGGCACCCCTCCACTTT. Translation gives CASSEEGQRQAPLHF. Filled out from reference TRBV2 and TRBJ1-6, the complete variable domain reads EPEVTQTPSHQVTQMGQEVILRCVPISNHLYFYWYRQILGQKVEFLVSFYNNEISEKSEIFDDQFSVERPDGSNFTLKIRSTKLEDSAMYFCASSEEGQRQAPLHFGNGTRLTVT.